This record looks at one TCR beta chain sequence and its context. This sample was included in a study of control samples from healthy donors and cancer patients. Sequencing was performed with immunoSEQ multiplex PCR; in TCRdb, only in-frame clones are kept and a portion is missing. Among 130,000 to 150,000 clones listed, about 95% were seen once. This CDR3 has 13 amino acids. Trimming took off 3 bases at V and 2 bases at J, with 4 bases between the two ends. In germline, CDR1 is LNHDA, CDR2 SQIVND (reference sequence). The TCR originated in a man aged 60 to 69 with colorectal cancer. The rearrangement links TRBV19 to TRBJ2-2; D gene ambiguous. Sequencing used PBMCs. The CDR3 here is CASSIFNTGELFF. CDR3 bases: TGTGCCAGTAGTATTTTCAACACCGGGGAGCTGTTTTTT.